This is a list of T cell receptor beta chains from one sample in a study of shared clonotypes between healthy human individuals. Assay: immunoSEQ multiplex PCR; the TCRdb copy retains only in-frame clones and omits some. In the table there are 1.4 million or so clones, approximately 98.5% of which are singletons. The sequencing sample was made of naive CD4+ T cells sorted from blood. The receptors shown here come from a man aged 25-40 years in good health. Each CDR3 is given with its conserved first and last residue. The D gene is left open where the match is weak. Clone size is not always given. Where it is, it says once, few, many or a class for expanded clones.

d_call,clone_size,v_call,j_call,cdr3_nt,cdr3_aa
TRBD1,.,TRBV18,TRBJ1-5,TGTGCCAGCTCCCTGGACAGGGTAAATCAGCCCCAGCATTTT,CASSLDRVNQPQHF
TRBD2,.,TRBV5-1,TRBJ2-3,TGCGCCAGCAGCTTGGATACCGCGGGAGGGCAAGATACGCAGTATTTT,CASSLDTAGGQDTQYF
.,.,TRBV18,TRBJ2-7,TGTGCCAGCTCACCAAGGCAGGGGATTGACGAGCAGTACTTC,CASSPRQGIDEQYF
TRBD2,.,TRBV5-1,TRBJ2-4,TGCGCCAGCAGCTTAGAAAGCGGGAGGAAAAACATTCAGTACTTC,CASSLESGRKNIQYF
TRBD2,once,TRBV5-1,TRBJ2-1,TGCGCCAGCAGTTTACAGAGCGGGAGGACCTACAATGAGCAGTTCTTC,CASSLQSGRTYNEQFF
TRBD2,once,TRBV10-2,TRBJ2-2,TGCGCCAGCACTGCCCGCGGGAGCATTGCCACCGGGGAGCTGTTTTTT,CASTARGSIATGELFF
.,once,TRBV5-1,TRBJ2-4,TGCGCCAGCAGCTTCCTCCAGCCGTCCAAAAACATTCAGTACTTC,CASSFLQPSKNIQYF
.,.,TRBV7-3,TRBJ2-1,TGTGCCAGCAGCTCACGCCCGGACACCCCGGAGCAGTTCTTC,CASSSRPDTPEQFF
.,.,TRBV18,TRBJ2-7,TGTGCCAGCTCACCCGGTGGGGGGGAGCAGTACTTC,CASSPGGGEQYF
TRBD1,.,TRBV28,TRBJ2-4,TGTGCCAGCAGCCCCGGGACAGGGAGACCTCTAGCCAAAAACATTCAGTACTTC,CASSPGTGRPLAKNIQYF
.,.,TRBV18,TRBJ2-1,TGTGCCAGCTCACCACTACCCTCCTACAATGAGCAGTTCTTC,CASSPLPSYNEQFF
.,.,TRBV5-6,TRBJ2-5,TGTGCCAGCAGCCAAGGCCAGGGGAGATGGGAGACCCAGTACTTC,CASSQGQGRWETQYF
.,.,TRBV27,TRBJ2-1,TGTGCCAGCAGTTCCCCGATCCTCTACTACAATGAGCAGTTCTTC,CASSSPILYYNEQFF
.,.,TRBV5-5,TRBJ1-3,TGTGCCAGCAGCTTGTTAACTGGAAACACCATATATTTT,CASSLLTGNTIYF
.,once,TRBV21-1,TRBJ2-1,TGTGCCAGCAGCGCGCGACGGGGAAGGGAGCAGTTCTTC,CASSARRGREQFF
TRBD2,.,TRBV5-1,TRBJ2-1,TGCGCCAGCAGCCTCGGGAGGGCCTACAATGAGCAGTTCTTC,CASSLGRAYNEQFF
.,once,TRBV7-3,TRBJ2-1,TGTGCCAGCAGCTCCCAAGGGGGAGGCTATGAGCAGTTCTTC,CASSSQGGGYEQFF
.,.,TRBV4-3,TRBJ2-1,TGCGCCAGCAGCCAAGATGGCAGGGTTAATGAGCAGTTCTTC,CASSQDGRVNEQFF
.,.,TRBV25-1,TRBJ1-1,TGTGCCAGAGCCGGGGCAGGGCAAAAAGCTTTCTTT,CARAGAGQKAFF
.,.,TRBV5-1,TRBJ2-2,TGCGCCAGCAGCTCGGGGGTCGCGAACACCGGGGAGCTGTTTTTT,CASSSGVANTGELFF
.,.,TRBV5-1,TRBJ2-3,TGCGCCAGCAGCCCCGGAGGGCCTCGCACAGATACGCAGTATTTT,CASSPGGPRTDTQYF
.,.,TRBV18,TRBJ2-3,TGTGCCAGCTCATCGGGCACAGATACGCAGTATTTT,CASSSGTDTQYF
TRBD2,.,TRBV18,TRBJ2-3,TGTGCCAGCTCACCATCGGCGGGAGCAGATACGCAGTATTTT,CASSPSAGADTQYF
TRBD1,.,TRBV6-1,TRBJ2-2,TGTGCCAGTTCAACCGGGACAGCAACCGGGGAGCTGTTTTTT,CASSTGTATGELFF
.,.,TRBV10-2,TRBJ2-7,TGCGCCAGCAGTGCGGGTTCCTACGAGCAGTACTTC,CASSAGSYEQYF
TRBD1,.,TRBV5-6,TRBJ2-1,TGTGCCAGCAGCTCTCCGGGACAGTCCTACAATGAGCAGTTCTTC,CASSSPGQSYNEQFF
.,.,TRBV5-5,TRBJ1-4,TGTGCCAGCAGCCCCGCCCCTACTGAAAAACTGTTTTTT,CASSPAPTEKLFF
TRBD2,.,TRBV25-1,TRBJ2-3,TGTGCCAGCACCTTAGCGGGAGGGATCACAGATACGCAGTATTTT,CASTLAGGITDTQYF
.,.,TRBV2,TRBJ2-3,TGTGCCAGCGAAGAGAACAGTTTAGGAGCAGATACGCAGTATTTT,CASEENSLGADTQYF
TRBD1,.,TRBV19,TRBJ1-5,TGTGCTTCCGGGAGGGGGCCCGTAATTAATCAGCCCCAGCATTTT,CASGRGPVINQPQHF
.,.,TRBV5-4,TRBJ2-3,TGTGCCAGCAGCTTGGTAGGAGGGCCATCAGATACGCAGTATTTT,CASSLVGGPSDTQYF
TRBD2,.,TRBV27,TRBJ2-5,TGTGCCAGCAGTTTACTAGGGCCTAGCGGGAGAACAGAGACCCAGTACTTC,CASSLLGPSGRTETQYF
.,.,TRBV14,TRBJ1-2,TGTGCCAGCAGACCAACAGGGCCCCACTATGGCTACACCTTC,CASRPTGPHYGYTF
.,.,TRBV1,TRBJ2-3,TGCACCAGCAGCCGCCCCTTCTCTAGCCGCCTAGCGGGACGCACAGATACGCAGTATTTT,CTSSRPFSSRLAGRTDTQYF
.,.,TRBV5-1,TRBJ2-5,TGCGCCAGCAGCCCAGGACAGGCGGGACAAGAGACCCAGTACTTC,CASSPGQAGQETQYF
.,.,TRBV5-4,TRBJ2-5,TGTGCCAGCAGCTTGAGGCTCGGGAATCAAGAGACCCAGTACTTC,CASSLRLGNQETQYF
.,.,TRBV28,TRBJ2-2,TGTGCCAGCAGTTTAAATCCCGGGGAGCTGTTTTTT,CASSLNPGELFF
.,once,TRBV18,TRBJ1-2,TGTGCCAGCTCATCCCCGCTGGTCGATGGCTACACCTTC,CASSSPLVDGYTF
TRBD1,.,TRBV9,TRBJ2-5,TGTGCCAGCAGCGTAGCTTCGGGACAGTACCAAGAGACCCAGTACTTC,CASSVASGQYQETQYF
TRBD1,.,TRBV7-8,TRBJ1-4,TGTGCCAGCAGCTCTGACCGGGACAGGGGTCGCGGGGAAAAACTGTTTTTT,CASSSDRDRGRGEKLFF
TRBD2,.,TRBV9,TRBJ2-3,TGTGCCAGCAGCCACCACGAAGGACTAGCACGGGCAGATACGCAGTATTTT,CASSHHEGLARADTQYF
.,.,TRBV5-1,TRBJ2-2,TGCGCCAGCAGCTTGTTCTCAGGGGCGGCCGGGGAGCTGTTTTTT,CASSLFSGAAGELFF
.,.,TRBV7-9,TRBJ1-2,TGTGCCAGCAGCTTAGTACAGGGTAACTATGGCTACACCTTC,CASSLVQGNYGYTF
.,.,TRBV2,TRBJ2-7,TGTGCCAGCAGTGAACAGCGGCTAAAGGAGGAGCAGTACTTC,CASSEQRLKEEQYF
.,.,TRBV14,TRBJ1-2,TGTGCCAGCAGCCAAGTTCAGAATAACTATGGCTACACCTTC,CASSQVQNNYGYTF
.,.,TRBV28,TRBJ1-2,TGTGCCAGCATTGCACACTATGGCTACACCTTC,CASIAHYGYTF
.,.,TRBV19,TRBJ2-2,TGTGCCGCGTTCCAAGTCGGCACCGGGGAGCTGTTTTTT,CAAFQVGTGELFF
TRBD2,.,TRBV18,TRBJ2-3,TGTGCCAGCTCACCACTGGTTTCAGCGGGAATCAGAGATACGCAGTATTTT,CASSPLVSAGIRDTQYF
.,.,TRBV19,TRBJ2-1,TGTGCCAGTAGTACTCCGTTGGTTGAGCAGTTCTTC,CASSTPLVEQFF
TRBD1,.,TRBV13,TRBJ1-3,TGTGCCAGCAGCCACCGGACAGGGGTTGGAAACACCATATATTTT,CASSHRTGVGNTIYF
.,.,TRBV7-9,TRBJ2-1,TGTGCCAGCAGCTTAGCGCGGGGAGGGGGTTACAATGAGCAGTTCTTC,CASSLARGGGYNEQFF
TRBD2,.,TRBV4-1,TRBJ2-5,TGCGCCAGCAGGGAGGGAGGGCCATACCAAGAGACCCAGTACTTC,CASREGGPYQETQYF
.,.,TRBV7-9,TRBJ2-2,TGTGCCAGCAGCTTCTCAACACGAACCGGGGAGCTGTTTTTT,CASSFSTRTGELFF
TRBD2,.,TRBV5-4,TRBJ2-1,TGTGCCAGCACAACTAGCGTGAATGAGCAGTTCTTC,CASTTSVNEQFF
.,.,TRBV10-1,TRBJ2-1,TGCGCCAGCAGTGGGGACTCCCTCTACAATGAGCAGTTCTTC,CASSGDSLYNEQFF
.,.,TRBV5-1,TRBJ1-1,TGCGCCAGCAGCTTGGTTGGGGGTGCTGAAGCTTTCTTT,CASSLVGGAEAFF
.,.,TRBV30,TRBJ2-7,TGTGCCTGGAGTGAGGGTCTAAACGAGCAGTACTTC,CAWSEGLNEQYF
.,.,TRBV7-2,TRBJ1-5,TGTGCCAGCAGCCCAGCAATAGGGGAGTACAATCAGCCCCAGCATTTT,CASSPAIGEYNQPQHF
.,.,TRBV5-1,TRBJ1-1,TGCGCCAGCAGCTTGGTTCAGGGAAGGAACGCTGAAGCTTTCTTT,CASSLVQGRNAEAFF